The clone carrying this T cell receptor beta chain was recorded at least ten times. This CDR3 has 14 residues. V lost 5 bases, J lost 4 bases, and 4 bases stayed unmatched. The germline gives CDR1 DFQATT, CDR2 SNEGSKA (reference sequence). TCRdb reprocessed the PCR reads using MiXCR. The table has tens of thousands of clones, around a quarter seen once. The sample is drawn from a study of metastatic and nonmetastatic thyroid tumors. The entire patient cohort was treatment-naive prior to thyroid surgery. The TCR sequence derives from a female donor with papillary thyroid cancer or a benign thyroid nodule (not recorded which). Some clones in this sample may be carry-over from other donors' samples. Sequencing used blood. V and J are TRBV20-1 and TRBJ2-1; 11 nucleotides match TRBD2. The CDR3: CSAFSGRGYNEQFF. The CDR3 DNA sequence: TGCAGTGCTTTTAGCGGGAGGGGATACAATGAGCAGTTCTTC.